These 30 T cell receptor beta chains came from one sample sequenced in a study of blood T cell repertoires in COVID-19. Produced via immunoSEQ multiplex PCR; TCRdb's table is partial and in-frame only. The data hold 340,000 or so clones, with 65% to 90% observed a single time. Sequences were obtained from PBMCs or T cells enriched from blood (not recorded which). The source is a middle-aged woman with acute COVID-19.

The chain has TRBV7-3 and TRBJ2-1; 13 bases align to TRBD2. This CDR3 is built from 16 residues. In germline, CDR1 is SGHTA, CDR2 FQGTGA. The trim removed 3 bases at V and 4 bases at J, leaving 3 bases unmatched. CDR3 bases: TGTGCCAGCAGCTTGTCGACTAGCGGGGGGTACAATGAGCAGTTCTTC. Translating gives CASSLSTSGGYNEQFF.

The V and J genes are TRBV19 and TRBJ1-5; TRBD1 matches 9 bases. V was pared by 4 bases and J by 8 bases, with 3 bases of the junction left unmatched. The CDR3 has 13 residues. Per germline, CDR1 LNHDA and CDR2 SQIVND (reference sequence). The CDR3 region is CASSNRGQEPQHF. CDR3 nucleotide sequence: TGTGCCAGTAGTAACAGGGGGCAGGAGCCCCAGCATTTT.

The chain joins TRBV5-1 to TRBJ2-3; 9 bases align to TRBD1. The J segment lost 5 bases and the V segment lost 3 bases, leaving 10 bases of the junction unmatched. This CDR3 spans 16 amino acids. Germline CDR1 reads SGHRS; CDR2 reads YFSETQ. The CDR3 DNA reads TGCGCCAGCAGCTCCCCGGGACAGGGAGGGAGAGATACGCAGTATTTT. Translating it yields CASSSPGQGGRDTQYF.

V is TRBV7-8 and J is TRBJ1-1, with D unclear. The germline CDR1 and CDR2 sequences are SGHVS and FQNEAQ. The V and J ends lost 5 bases and 4 bases respectively, with 14 bases between them. CDR3 length equals 14 residues. The CDR3 loop is CASSLRVVGTEAFF. The CDR3 DNA reads as TGTGCCAGCAGCCTGAGGGTAGTGGGCACTGAAGCTTTCTTT.

This chain connects TRBV3-1 (or the pseudogene TRBV3-2) to TRBJ1-6, with 7 bases that match TRBD1. The CDR3 has 18 amino acids. J was trimmed by 7 bases and V by 6 bases; bases with no gene match: 18. Germline V CDR1 and CDR2: LGHDT, YNNKEL (reference sequence). Here the CDR3 reads CASSRGPQTPTGNSPLHF. In DNA form, the CDR3 reads TGTGCCAGCAGTCGGGGACCTCAGACACCGACAGGGAATTCACCCCTCCACTTT.

The rearrangement links TRBV7-2 to TRBJ2-3, with 9 bases lining up with TRBD2. In germline, CDR1 is SGHTA, CDR2 FQGNSA. Trimming removed 5 bases from V and 4 bases from J; junction bases left unmatched: 10. The CDR3 is 16 amino acids. CDR3: CASSILAGNNADTQYF. The CDR3 DNA follows: TGTGCCAGCAGCATCCTAGCGGGGAATAACGCAGATACGCAGTATTTT.

The chain has TRBV4-1 and TRBJ2-7, with TRBD1 identical over 9 bases. Germline CDR1 is MGHRA and CDR2 is YSYEKL. V lost 0 bases to trimming and J lost 4 bases; unmatched junction nucleotides: 16. The CDR3 consists of 19 residues. This CDR3 is CASSQDVLRSQTGGYEQYF. For the CDR3, the DNA is TGCGCCAGCAGCCAAGATGTATTGAGGTCCCAGACAGGGGGATACGAGCAGTACTTC.

A note on this clone: Other DNA sequences in this sample translate to the same CDR3. J is TRBJ2-3 and V is TRBV29-1; possibly TRBD2 for D (5 bases). V dropped 4 bases and J dropped 1 base, with 9 bases sitting between them. This CDR3 comprises 13 residues. Germline CDR1 and CDR2: SQVTM and ANQGSEA. In nucleotides, the CDR3 is TGCAGCGTTGCCACTAGGGGCACAGATACGCAGTATTTT. Encoded protein: CSVATRGTDTQYF.

This chain uses TRBV7-9 with TRBJ1-2; D possibly corresponds to TRBD1 (5 bases). The germline V gene encodes CDR1 SEHNR and CDR2 FQNEAQ (reference sequence). The CDR3 length is 14 residues. Between the trimmed V and J ends, which lost 3 bases and 4 bases, there was a span of 12 bases. The CDR3 DNA sequence: TGTGCCAGCAGCTTGGCGGGGCGCGCCTATGGCTACACCTTC. Translating gives CASSLAGRAYGYTF.

This chain uses TRBV10-3 with TRBJ2-7, with 9 bases matching TRBD1. The J segment lost 4 bases and the V segment lost 10 bases, leaving 23 bases of the junction unmatched. This CDR3 spans 18 amino acids. From germline, CDR1 is ENHRY and CDR2 SYGVKD. The CDR3 region has the DNA TGTGCCACGAGAACCACAGGGGGCTTCTCCGGGGGGAGTTACGAGCAGTACTTC. As protein: CATRTTGGFSGGSYEQYF.

For the CDR3, the DNA is TGTGCCAGTAGTATAAAGGGGGCAGGATACTATGGCTACACCTTC. This sequence encodes CASSIKGAGYYGYTF. The chain has TRBV19 and TRBJ1-2; 7 nucleotides align to TRBD1. Germline CDR1 is LNHDA and CDR2 is SQIVND (reference sequence). Trimming removed 2 bases from V and 3 bases from J; junction bases left unmatched: 6. The length of the CDR3 is 15 residues.

This sequence joins TRBV19 and TRBJ2-7, with a tentative D call TRBD2 (7 bases). Between the trimmed V and J ends, which lost 8 bases and 1 base, there was a span of 18 bases. CDR1 and CDR2 (germline): LNHDA, SQIVND (reference sequence). The CDR3 sequence is 15 residues long. For the CDR3, the DNA is TGTGCCAGTCGATCCCGGGGGGCAGGGTCCTACGAGCAGTACTTC. Its protein product is CASRSRGAGSYEQYF.

This chain links TRBV6-5 with TRBJ1-2; TRBD1 might be the D (5 bases). V lost 0 bases and J 6 bases, leaving 14 bases between the germline ends. Germline CDR1 reads MNHEY; CDR2 reads SVGAGI. The CDR3 is 15 residues long. The CDR3 is CASSYSPPARDGYTF. CDR3 nucleotides: TGTGCCAGCAGTTACTCGCCCCCGGCCAGGGATGGCTACACCTTC.

A note on this clone: This specimen includes other DNA sequences encoding the same CDR3. The gene calls are TRBV12-3 or TRBV12-4 and TRBJ1-2; D call uncertain. Trimming took 2 bases from V and 2 from J, leaving 6 bases between them. The CDR3 covers 13 residues. The CDR3 loop is CASSLSGNYGYTF. CDR3 DNA: TGTGCCAGCAGTTTATCCGGGAACTATGGCTACACCTTC.

The chain carries TRBV7-2 and TRBJ2-5, with D tentatively TRBD2 (5 bases). The germline V gene encodes CDR1 SGHTA and CDR2 FQGNSA. Trimming took off 5 bases at V and 2 bases at J, with 12 bases between the two ends. CDR3 length: 14 amino acids. DNA for the CDR3: TGTGCCAGCAGCCCCCAGGCGGGTCAAGAGACCCAGTACTTC. Residues: CASSPQAGQETQYF.

This chain connects TRBV5-6 to TRBJ1-4; TRBD1 matches at 8 bases. The junction had 9 bases not matched to a gene; V was cut back by 0 bases and J by 8 bases. The CDR3 is made up of 16 amino acids. The germline CDR1 and CDR2 sequences are SGHDT and YYEEEE. CDR3 residues: CASSLDRDRGGEKLFF. The CDR3 DNA reads TGTGCCAGCAGCTTGGACCGCGACAGGGGAGGGGAAAAACTGTTTTTT.

The V gene is TRBV9, the J gene TRBJ1-1, with 7 bases lining up with TRBD1. CDR3 length: 18 amino acids. Trimming at V came to 0 bases and at J to 3 bases, leaving 14 bases not matched to a gene. Per germline, CDR1 SGDLS and CDR2 YYNGEE. DNA for the CDR3: TGTGCCAGCAGCGTAGCCCCGCAAGGGGGCGCGGTGGACACTGAAGCTTTCTTT. Amino acid sequence: CASSVAPQGGAVDTEAFF.

This clone was found a few times. V gene TRBV18 combines with J gene TRBJ1-1, with a tentative D call TRBD1 (6 bases). This CDR3 comprises 14 residues. The V end was cut by 3 bases, the J end by 5 bases, with 13 bases between. From germline, CDR1 is KGHSH and CDR2 LQKENI. The CDR3 region has the DNA TGTGCCAGCTCACCGGCGGGGGCCCGAACTGAAGCTTTCTTT. It encodes CASSPAGARTEAFF.

As to this clone: At one end the junction does not follow the germline gene, possibly because of a read error. The chain has TRBV7-2 and TRBJ2-3, with TRBD2 as a possible D gene (6 bases). CDR1 is SGHTA and CDR2 is FQGNSA in the germline V gene. CDR3 length: 11 amino acids. The chain's CDR3 is CASGAGISVHF. In DNA form, the CDR3 reads TGTGCCAGCGGAGCGGGTATAAGTGTGCATTTT.

A few counts support this clone. The V call is TRBV7-9, the J call TRBJ1-2, with 7 bases identical to TRBD1. CDR1 is SEHNR and CDR2 is FQNEAQ in the germline V gene (reference sequence). The length of the CDR3 is 15 residues. Trimming took 6 bases from V and 4 from J; bases not matched to a gene: 11. The CDR3 spells CASSSLIGGIYGYTF. DNA of the CDR3: TGTGCCAGCAGTTCCCTGATAGGGGGCATCTATGGCTACACCTTC. The variable domain in full, completed from reference TRBV7-9 and TRBJ1-2, reads DTGVSQNPRHKITKRGQNVTFRCDPISEHNRLYWYRQTLGQGPEFLTYFQNEAQLEKSRLLSDRFSAERPKGSFSTLEIQRTEQGDSAMYLCASSSLIGGIYGYTFGSGTRLTVV.

CDR3 nucleotides: TGTGCCAGCGGGGTGGACAGGGGGCTCAATGAGCAGTTCTTC. Protein sequence: CASGVDRGLNEQFF. V gene TRBV2 combines with J gene TRBJ2-1; 11 bases align to TRBD1. The CDR3 runs 14 residues. With 8 bases clipped from V and 6 bases from J, the junction kept 6 bases outside the gene matches. Germline V gives CDR1 SNHLY, CDR2 FYNNEI.

This clone was observed a few times. The chain joins TRBV6-5 to TRBJ1-1; 9 bases line up with TRBD1. This CDR3 contains 13 residues. The V and J ends lost 7 bases and 5 bases, in that order; junction bases with no gene match: 5. CDR1 and CDR2 (germline): MNHEY, SVGAGI. The CDR3 DNA sequence: TGTGCCAGCAAACAGGGGGCCGGAACTGAAGCTTTCTTT. This translates into CASKQGAGTEAFF.

The J gene is TRBJ2-3, the V gene TRBV11-2, with TRBD2 identical over 12 bases. This CDR3 spans 14 amino acids. J was trimmed by 6 bases and V by 5 bases; bases with no gene match: 3. The germline gives CDR1 SGHAT, CDR2 FQNNGV. The CDR3 reads CASSVTSGGDTQYF. DNA of the CDR3: TGTGCCAGCAGCGTAACTAGCGGGGGGGATACGCAGTATTTT.

This chain uses TRBV2 with TRBJ2-1; perhaps TRBD2 as D (6 bases). The CDR3 runs 16 residues. V lost 5 bases and J 9 bases, leaving 23 bases between the germline ends. CDR1 is SNHLY and CDR2 is FYNNEI in the germline V gene. In DNA, the CDR3 is TGTGCCAGCAGTATAAGGAGGGTGAATGTCGACGGTGAGCAGTTCTTC. This gives the protein CASSIRRVNVDGEQFF. The full variable domain, completed using reference TRBV2 and TRBJ2-1, is EPEVTQTPSHQVTQMGQEVILRCVPISNHLYFYWYRQILGQKVEFLVSFYNNEISEKSEIFDDQFSVERPDGSNFTLKIRSTKLEDSAMYFCASSIRRVNVDGEQFFGPGTRLTVL.

This clone was observed a single time. J is TRBJ2-5 and V is TRBV24-1; 11 positions match TRBD1. The germline V gene encodes CDR1 KGHDR and CDR2 SFDVKD. The ends lost 3 bases at V and 4 bases at J; junction bases unmatched: 3. The CDR3 runs 15 residues. The CDR3 reads CATSDADRGRETQYF. DNA of the CDR3: TGTGCCACCAGTGATGCGGACAGGGGGCGAGAGACCCAGTACTTC.

The genes are TRBV28 and TRBJ1-5; TRBD1 matches 7 bases. This CDR3 spans 19 amino acids. The V and J ends lost 6 bases and 0 bases, in that order; junction bases with no gene match: 17. Germline loops: CDR1 MDHEN, CDR2 SYDVKM. DNA of the CDR3: TGTGCCAGCAGCTCCCCGGGGACAGAATTATTTAATAGCAATCAGCCCCAGCATTTT. Translated, it gives CASSSPGTELFNSNQPQHF.

The V gene is TRBV25-1, the J gene TRBJ1-6; TRBD1 matches 7 bases. There are 15 residues in the CDR3. With V trimmed by 3 bases and J by 5 bases, 4 bases remained unmatched. Germline lookup yields CDR1 MGHDK and CDR2 SYGVNS. CDR3 coding DNA: TGTGCCAGCAGTGATTGGGACAGAAATAATTCACCCCTCCACTTT. It translates to CASSDWDRNNSPLHF.

The chain joins TRBV7-6 to TRBJ2-5, with D possibly matching TRBD1 (6 bases). Trimming shortened V by 3 bases and J by 11 bases, and 13 bases separated the two germline ends. The CDR3 is 12 residues long. Germline V gene lookup returns CDR1 SGHVS and CDR2 FNYEAQ. DNA of the CDR3: TGTGCCAGCAGCTTCACTACAGGGATTCAGTACTTC. Amino acids: CASSFTTGIQYF.

As for this clone: The sample carries other DNA sequences with the same CDR3. V is TRBV7-2 and J is TRBJ1-1, with 7 nucleotides matching TRBD1. The CDR3 sequence is 15 residues long. Germline CDR1 and CDR2: SGHTA and FQGNSA. V shed 5 bases and J 0 bases; nucleotides not matched to a gene: 6. CDR3 residues: CASSPRTGLNTEAFF. DNA of the CDR3: TGTGCCAGCAGCCCACGGACAGGTCTGAACACTGAAGCTTTCTTT.

The J gene is TRBJ2-4, the V gene TRBV11-2; TRBD1 agrees at 8 bases. The germline V gene has CDR1 SGHAT and CDR2 FQNNGV. The CDR3 contains 17 residues. With 2 bases clipped from V and 1 base from J, the junction kept 7 bases outside the gene matches. The CDR3 spells CASSLPSQGAAKNIQYF. CDR3 bases: TGTGCCAGCAGCTTACCGTCCCAGGGGGCTGCCAAAAACATTCAGTACTTC.